This T cell receptor beta chain appears in the sequencing data of a study of cytomegalovirus exposure and HLA in healthy donors. Whole-study findings and limits: Cytomegalovirus-associated TCR beta chains were listed, numbering 150 to 200. CMV antigen specificity was confirmed in vitro for a few CMV-associated chains.

Separate from the roughly 700-subject first cohort was the approximately 130-subject validation cohort, to which the donors belonged. Comments on this clone: Its target is unknown.

Deletions cut 2 bases from V and 0 bases from J, with 5 bases between. From germline, CDR1 is LNHDA and CDR2 SQIVND (reference sequence). This CDR3 has 15 residues. TCRdb's copy holds only in-frame clones and misses some; the assay was immunoSEQ multiplex PCR. This sample carries fewer than 350,000 clones, around nine tenths of them seen once, and the ten largest clones take approximately 0.9%. The sequencing sample was made of PBMCs. The sequence was collected from a woman aged 18-35 years in good health and CMV-seronegative. V is TRBV19 and J is TRBJ2-6; D not resolved. The CDR3 spells CASSISHSGANVLTF. CDR3 nucleotide sequence: TGTGCCAGTAGTATATCCCACTCTGGGGCCAACGTCCTGACTTTC. Supplemented by reference TRBV19 and TRBJ2-6, the full variable domain reads DGGITQSPKYLFRKEGQNVTLSCEQNLNHDAMYWYRQDPGQGLRLIYYSQIVNDFQKGDIAEGYSVSREKKESFPLTVTSAQKNPTAFYLCASSISHSGANVLTFGAGSRLTVL.